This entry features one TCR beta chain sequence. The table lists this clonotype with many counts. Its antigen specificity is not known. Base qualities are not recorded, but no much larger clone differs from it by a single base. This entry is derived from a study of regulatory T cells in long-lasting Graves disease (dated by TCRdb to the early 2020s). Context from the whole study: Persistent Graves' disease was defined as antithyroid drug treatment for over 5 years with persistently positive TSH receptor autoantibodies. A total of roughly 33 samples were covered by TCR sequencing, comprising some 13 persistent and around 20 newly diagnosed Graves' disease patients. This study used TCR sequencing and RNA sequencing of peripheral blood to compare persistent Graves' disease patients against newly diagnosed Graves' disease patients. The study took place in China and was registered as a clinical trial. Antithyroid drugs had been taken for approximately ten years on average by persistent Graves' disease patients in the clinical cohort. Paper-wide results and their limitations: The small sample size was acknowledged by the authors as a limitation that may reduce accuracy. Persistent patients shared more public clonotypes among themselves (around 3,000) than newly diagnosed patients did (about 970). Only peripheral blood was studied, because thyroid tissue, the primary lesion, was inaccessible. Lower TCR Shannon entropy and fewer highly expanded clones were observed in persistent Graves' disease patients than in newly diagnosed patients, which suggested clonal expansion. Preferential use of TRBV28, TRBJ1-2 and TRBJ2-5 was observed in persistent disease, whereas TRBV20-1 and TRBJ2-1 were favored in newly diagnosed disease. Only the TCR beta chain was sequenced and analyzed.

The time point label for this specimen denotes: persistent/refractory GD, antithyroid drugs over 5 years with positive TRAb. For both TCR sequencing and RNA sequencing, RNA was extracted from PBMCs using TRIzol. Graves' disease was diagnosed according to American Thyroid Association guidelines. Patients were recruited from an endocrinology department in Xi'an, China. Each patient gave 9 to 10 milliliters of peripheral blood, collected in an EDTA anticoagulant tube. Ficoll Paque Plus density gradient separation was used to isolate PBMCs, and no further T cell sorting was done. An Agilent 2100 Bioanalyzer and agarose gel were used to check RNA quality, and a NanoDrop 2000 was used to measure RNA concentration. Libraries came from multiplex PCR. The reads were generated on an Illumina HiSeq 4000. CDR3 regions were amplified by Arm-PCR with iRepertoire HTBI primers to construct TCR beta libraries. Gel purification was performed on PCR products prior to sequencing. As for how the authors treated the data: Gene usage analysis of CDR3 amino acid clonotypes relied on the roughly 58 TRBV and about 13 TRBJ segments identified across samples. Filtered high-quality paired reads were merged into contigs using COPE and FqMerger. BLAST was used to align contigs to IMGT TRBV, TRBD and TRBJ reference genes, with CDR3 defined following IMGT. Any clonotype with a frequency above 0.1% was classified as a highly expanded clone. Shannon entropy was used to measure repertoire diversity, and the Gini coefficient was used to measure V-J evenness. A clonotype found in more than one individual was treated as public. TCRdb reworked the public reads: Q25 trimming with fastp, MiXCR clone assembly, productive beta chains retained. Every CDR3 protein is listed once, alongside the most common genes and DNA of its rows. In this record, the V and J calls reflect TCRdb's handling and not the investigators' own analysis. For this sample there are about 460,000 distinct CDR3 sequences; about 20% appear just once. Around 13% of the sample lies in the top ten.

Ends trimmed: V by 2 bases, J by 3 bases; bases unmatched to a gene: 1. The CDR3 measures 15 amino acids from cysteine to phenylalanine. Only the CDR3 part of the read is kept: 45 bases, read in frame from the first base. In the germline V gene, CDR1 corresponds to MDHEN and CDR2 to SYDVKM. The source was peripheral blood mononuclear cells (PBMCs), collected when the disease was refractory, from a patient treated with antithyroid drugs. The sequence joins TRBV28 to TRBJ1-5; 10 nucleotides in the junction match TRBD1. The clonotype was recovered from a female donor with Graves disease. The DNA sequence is TGTGCCAGCAGTTTAGGGACAGGGGTCAATCAGCCCCAGCATTTT. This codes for CASSLGTGVNQPQHF. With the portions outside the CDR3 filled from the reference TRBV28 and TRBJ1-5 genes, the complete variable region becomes DVKVTQSSRYLVKRTGEKVFLECVQDMDHENMFWYRQDPGLGLRLIYFSYDVKMKEKGDIPEGYSVSREKKERFSLILESASTNQTSMYLCASSLGTGVNQPQHFGDGTRLSIL.